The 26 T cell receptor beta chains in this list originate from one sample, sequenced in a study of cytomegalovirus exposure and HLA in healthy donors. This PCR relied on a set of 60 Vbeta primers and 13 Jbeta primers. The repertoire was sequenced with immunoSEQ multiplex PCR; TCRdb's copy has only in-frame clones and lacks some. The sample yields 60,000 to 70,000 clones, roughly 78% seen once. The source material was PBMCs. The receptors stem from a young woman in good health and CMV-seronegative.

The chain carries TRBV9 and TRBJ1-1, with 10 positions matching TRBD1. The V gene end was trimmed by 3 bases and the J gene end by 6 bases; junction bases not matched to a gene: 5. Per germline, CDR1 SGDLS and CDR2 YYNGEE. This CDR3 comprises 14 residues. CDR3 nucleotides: TGTGCCAGCAGCGCTGGACAGGGGGTAGCTGAAGCTTTCTTT. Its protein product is CASSAGQGVAEAFF.

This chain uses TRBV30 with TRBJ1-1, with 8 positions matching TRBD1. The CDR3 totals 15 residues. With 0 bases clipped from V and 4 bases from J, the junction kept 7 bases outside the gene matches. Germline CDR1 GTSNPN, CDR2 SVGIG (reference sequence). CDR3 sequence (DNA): TGTGCCTGGAGTGTATCAGGGGGCTCGGCCACTGAAGCTTTCTTT. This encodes CAWSVSGGSATEAFF.

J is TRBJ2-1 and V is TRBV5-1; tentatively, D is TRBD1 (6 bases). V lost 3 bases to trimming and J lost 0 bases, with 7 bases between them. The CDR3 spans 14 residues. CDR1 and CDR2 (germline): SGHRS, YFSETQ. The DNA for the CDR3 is TGCGCCAGCAGCTGGGACACCTCCTACAATGAGCAGTTCTTC. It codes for CASSWDTSYNEQFF.

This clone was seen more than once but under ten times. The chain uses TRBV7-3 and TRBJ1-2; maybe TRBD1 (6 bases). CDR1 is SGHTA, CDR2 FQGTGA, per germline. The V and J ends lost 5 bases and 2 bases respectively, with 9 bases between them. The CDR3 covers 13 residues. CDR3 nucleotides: TGTGCCAGCAGCCCAGGACAGAACTATGGCTACACCTTC. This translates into CASSPGQNYGYTF.

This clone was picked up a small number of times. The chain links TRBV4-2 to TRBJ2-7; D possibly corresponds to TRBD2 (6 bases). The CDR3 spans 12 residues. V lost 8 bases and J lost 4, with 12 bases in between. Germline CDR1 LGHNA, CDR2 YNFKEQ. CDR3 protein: CASGRREYEQYF. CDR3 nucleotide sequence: TGTGCCAGCGGCCGGAGGGAGTACGAGCAGTACTTC.

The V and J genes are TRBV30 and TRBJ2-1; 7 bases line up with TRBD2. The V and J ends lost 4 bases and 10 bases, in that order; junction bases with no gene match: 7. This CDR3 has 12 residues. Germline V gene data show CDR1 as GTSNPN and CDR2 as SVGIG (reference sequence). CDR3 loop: CAWTQAGAEQFF. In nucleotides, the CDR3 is TGTGCCTGGACTCAGGCGGGAGCAGAGCAGTTCTTC.

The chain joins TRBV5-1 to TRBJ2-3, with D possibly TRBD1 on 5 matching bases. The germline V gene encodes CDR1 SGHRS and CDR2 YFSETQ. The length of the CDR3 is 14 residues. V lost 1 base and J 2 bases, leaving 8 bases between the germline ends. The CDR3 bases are TGCGCCAGCAGCTTGACAGGAAACACAGATACGCAGTATTTT. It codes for CASSLTGNTDTQYF.

The CDR3 loop is CASSFGTSGRGEQFF. CDR3 in DNA: TGTGCCAGCAGCTTTGGGACTAGCGGGAGAGGTGAGCAGTTCTTC. The chain is built from TRBV5-4 and TRBJ2-1; 14 bases are a match to TRBD2. Germline CDR1 is SGHNT and CDR2 is YYREEE (reference sequence). The junction had 4 bases not matched to a gene; V was cut back by 2 bases and J by 9 bases. This CDR3 region has 15 residues.

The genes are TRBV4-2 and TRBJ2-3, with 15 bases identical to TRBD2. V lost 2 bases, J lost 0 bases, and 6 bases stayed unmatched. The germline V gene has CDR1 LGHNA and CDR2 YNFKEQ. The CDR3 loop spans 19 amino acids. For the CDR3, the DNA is TGTGCCAGCAGCCAACTTGGACTAGCGGGGGGGCCGAGCACAGATACGCAGTATTTT. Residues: CASSQLGLAGGPSTDTQYF.

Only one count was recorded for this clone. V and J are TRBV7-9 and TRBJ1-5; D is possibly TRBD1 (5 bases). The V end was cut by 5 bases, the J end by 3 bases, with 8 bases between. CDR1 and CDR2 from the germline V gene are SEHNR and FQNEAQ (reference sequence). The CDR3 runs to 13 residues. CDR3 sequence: CASSGTANQPQHF. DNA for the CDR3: TGTGCCAGCAGCGGGACTGCCAATCAGCCCCAGCATTTT.

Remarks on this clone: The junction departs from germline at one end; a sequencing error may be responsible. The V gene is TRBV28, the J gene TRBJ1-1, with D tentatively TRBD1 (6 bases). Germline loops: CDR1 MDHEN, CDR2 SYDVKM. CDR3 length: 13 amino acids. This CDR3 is CAISGQGRTEAFF. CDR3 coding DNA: TGTGCCATCAGTGGTCAGGGGCGCACTGAAGCTTTCTTT.

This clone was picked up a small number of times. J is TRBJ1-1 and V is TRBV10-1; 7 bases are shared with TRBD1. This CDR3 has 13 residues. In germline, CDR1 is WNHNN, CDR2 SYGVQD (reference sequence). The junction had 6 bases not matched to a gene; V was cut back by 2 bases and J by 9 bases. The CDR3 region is CASSEIRTGKAFF. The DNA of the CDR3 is TGCGCCAGCAGTGAGATCAGGACAGGTAAAGCTTTCTTT.

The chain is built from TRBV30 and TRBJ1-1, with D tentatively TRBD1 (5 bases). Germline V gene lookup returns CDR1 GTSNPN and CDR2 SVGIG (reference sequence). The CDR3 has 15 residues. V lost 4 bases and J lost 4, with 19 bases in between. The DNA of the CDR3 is TGTGCCTGGATTCCGGGACTTTCGAGGGGCACTGAAGCTTTCTTT. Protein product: CAWIPGLSRGTEAFF.

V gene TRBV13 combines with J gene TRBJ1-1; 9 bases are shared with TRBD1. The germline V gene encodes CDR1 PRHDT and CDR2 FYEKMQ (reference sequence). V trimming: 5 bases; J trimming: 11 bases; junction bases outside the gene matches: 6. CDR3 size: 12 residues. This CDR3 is CASSTGTGPAFF. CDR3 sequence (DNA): TGTGCCAGCAGCACCGGGACAGGGCCTGCTTTCTTT.

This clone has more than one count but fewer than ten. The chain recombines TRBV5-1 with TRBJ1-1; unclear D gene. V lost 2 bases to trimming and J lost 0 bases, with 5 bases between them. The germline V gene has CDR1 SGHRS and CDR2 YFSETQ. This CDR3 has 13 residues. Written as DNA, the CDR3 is TGCGCCAGCAGCTTCGGGTTGAACACTGAAGCTTTCTTT. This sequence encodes CASSFGLNTEAFF.

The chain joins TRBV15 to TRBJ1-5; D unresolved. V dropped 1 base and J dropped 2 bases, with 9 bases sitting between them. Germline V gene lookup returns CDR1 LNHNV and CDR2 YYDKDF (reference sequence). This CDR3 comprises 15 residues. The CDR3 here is CATSRGATGNQPQHF. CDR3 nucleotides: TGTGCCACCAGCAGAGGGGCGACCGGCAATCAGCCCCAGCATTTT.

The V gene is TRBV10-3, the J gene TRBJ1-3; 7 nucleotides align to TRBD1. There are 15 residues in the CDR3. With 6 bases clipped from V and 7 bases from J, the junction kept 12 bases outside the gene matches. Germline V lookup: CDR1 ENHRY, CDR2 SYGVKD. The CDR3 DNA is TGTGCCATCAGGTCCACAGGGGTCATGGGGAACACCATATATTTT. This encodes CAIRSTGVMGNTIYF.

CDR3 coding DNA: TGTGCCAGCAGCCGCCAGGGTGAAGCTTTCTTT. Its translation: CASSRQGEAFF. This sequence joins TRBV5-4 and TRBJ1-1; tentative D call: TRBD1 (5 bases). The CDR3 is 11 residues long. V dropped 4 bases and J dropped 7 bases, with 8 bases sitting between them. CDR1 SGHNT and CDR2 YYREEE come from the germline V gene (reference sequence).

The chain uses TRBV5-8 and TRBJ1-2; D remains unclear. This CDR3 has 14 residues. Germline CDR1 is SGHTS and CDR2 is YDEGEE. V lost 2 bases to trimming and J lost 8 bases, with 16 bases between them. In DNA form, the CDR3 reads TGTGCCAGCAGCTTAGTCGTCTCTTCAGGAGGCTACACCTTC. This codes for CASSLVVSSGGYTF.

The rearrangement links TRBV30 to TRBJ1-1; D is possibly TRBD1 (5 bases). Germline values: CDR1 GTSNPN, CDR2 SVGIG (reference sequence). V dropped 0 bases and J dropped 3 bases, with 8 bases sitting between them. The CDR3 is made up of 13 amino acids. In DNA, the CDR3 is TGTGCCTGGAGTGTATCAGGGTACACTGAAGCTTTCTTT. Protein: CAWSVSGYTEAFF.

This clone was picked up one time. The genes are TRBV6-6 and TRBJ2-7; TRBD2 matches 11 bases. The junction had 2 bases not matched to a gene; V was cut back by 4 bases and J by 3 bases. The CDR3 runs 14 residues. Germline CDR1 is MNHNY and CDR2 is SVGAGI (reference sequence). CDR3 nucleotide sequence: TGTGCCAGCAGTTGGGGGACTAGCGGCTACGAGCAGTACTTC. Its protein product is CASSWGTSGYEQYF.

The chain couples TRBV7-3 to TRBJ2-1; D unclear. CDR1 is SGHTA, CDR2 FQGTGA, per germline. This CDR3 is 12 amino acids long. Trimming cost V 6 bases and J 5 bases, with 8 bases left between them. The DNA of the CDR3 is TGTGCCAGCAGTACTGCGGACAATGAGCAGTTCTTC. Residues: CASSTADNEQFF.

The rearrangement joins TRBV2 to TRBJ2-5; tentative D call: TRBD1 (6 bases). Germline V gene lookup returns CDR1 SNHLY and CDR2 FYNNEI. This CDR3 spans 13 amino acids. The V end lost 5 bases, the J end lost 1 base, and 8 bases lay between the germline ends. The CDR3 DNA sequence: TGTGCCAGCAGTTTAGGGGGCCAAGAGACCCAGTACTTC. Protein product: CASSLGGQETQYF.

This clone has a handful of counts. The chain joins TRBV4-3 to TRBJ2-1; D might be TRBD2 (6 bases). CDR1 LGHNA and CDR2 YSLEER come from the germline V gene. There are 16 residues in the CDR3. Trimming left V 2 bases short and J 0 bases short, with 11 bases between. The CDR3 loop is CASSQSGQSSYNEQFF. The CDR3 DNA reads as TGCGCCAGCAGCCAAAGCGGGCAGAGCTCCTACAATGAGCAGTTCTTC.

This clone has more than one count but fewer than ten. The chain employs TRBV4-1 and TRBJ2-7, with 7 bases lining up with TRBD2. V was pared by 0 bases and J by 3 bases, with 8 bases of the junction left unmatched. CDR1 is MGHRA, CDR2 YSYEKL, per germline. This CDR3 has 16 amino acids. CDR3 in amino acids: CASSQDFGTTHYEQYF. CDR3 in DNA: TGCGCCAGCAGCCAAGACTTCGGGACTACCCACTACGAGCAGTACTTC.

CDR3 sequence: CASRGGLNTEAFF. The CDR3, as DNA: TGCGCCAGCAGGGGGGGGTTGAACACTGAAGCTTTCTTT. The rearrangement joins TRBV5-1 to TRBJ1-1; TRBD1 is a possible D gene (5 bases). The CDR3 loop spans 13 amino acids. Germline lookup yields CDR1 SGHRS and CDR2 YFSETQ. V lost 5 bases to trimming and J lost 0 bases, with 8 bases between them.